This entry lists 25 T cell receptor beta chains sequenced from one sample in a study of T cell changes during pregnancy in multiple sclerosis. Profiling relied on immunoSEQ multiplex PCR, and the TCRdb table lists in-frame clones only, not all of them. The sample has more than 15,000 clones; 80% to 85% are singletons. The sequenced sample was CD8+ T cells from peripheral blood mononuclear cells, obtained in the third trimester of pregnancy. These receptors all stem from a female donor in good health, enrolled as a control in a pregnancy study.

The V gene is TRBV5-8, the J gene TRBJ2-7; D might be TRBD2 (6 bases). CDR1 SGHTS and CDR2 YDEGEE come from the germline V gene. The CDR3 extends over 14 amino acids. Trimming left V 0 bases short and J 7 bases short, with 14 bases between. The DNA for the CDR3 is TGTGCCAGCAGCTTGGCGAAGGGGACTTGGGAGCAGTACTTC. Translation gives CASSLAKGTWEQYF. Variable domain in full (rest from reference TRBV5-8 and TRBJ2-7): EAGVTQSPTHLIKTRGQQATLRCSPISGHTSVYWYQQALGLGLQFLLWYDEGEERNRGNFPPRFSGRQFPNYSSELNVNALELEDSALYLCASSLAKGTWEQYFGPGTRLTVT.

The gene calls are TRBV5-1 and TRBJ2-1; 8 bases agree with TRBD1. The CDR3 runs 16 residues. V lost 7 bases and J lost 0; bases outside the gene matches: 9. The germline V gene encodes CDR1 SGHRS and CDR2 YFSETQ. Here the CDR3 DNA reads TGCGCCAGCCGAGGACAGGGACTTCTCTCCTACAATGAGCAGTTCTTC. As protein: CASRGQGLLSYNEQFF.

CDR3 loop: CASSESGGNEQFF. The CDR3 DNA sequence: TGTGCCAGCAGTGAATCCGGGGGGAATGAGCAGTTCTTC. The chain recombines TRBV25-1 with TRBJ2-1, with 7 bases matching TRBD2. The junction had 1 base not matched to a gene; V was cut back by 1 base and J by 7 bases. Germline V gives CDR1 MGHDK, CDR2 SYGVNS. The CDR3 spans 13 residues.

V and J are TRBV19 and TRBJ1-2; D gene ambiguous. V lost 7 bases, J lost 6 bases, and 15 bases lay in between. The CDR3 consists of 13 residues. The germline gives CDR1 LNHDA, CDR2 SQIVND (reference sequence). The CDR3: CASTGILQNGYTF. The CDR3 region has the DNA TGTGCCAGTACAGGTATTCTACAGAATGGCTACACCTTC.

The chain joins TRBV7-8 to TRBJ1-5, with D possibly matching TRBD1 (6 bases). CDR1 and CDR2 from the germline V gene are SGHVS and FQNEAQ. Trimming removed 5 bases from V and 2 bases from J, with 16 bases in between. The CDR3 totals 16 residues. The CDR3 coding sequence is TGTGCCAGCAGCGACAGCGGACAGTTGGGCAATCAGCCCCAGCATTTT. This gives the protein CASSDSGQLGNQPQHF.

The CDR3 DNA reads as TGTGCCTCAACCTTAGCGGGAGGGTCTTACAATGAGCAGTTCTTC. Translating it yields CASTLAGGSYNEQFF. This chain links TRBV30 with TRBJ2-1; the match to TRBD2 covers 11 bases. Looked up from germline, CDR1 is GTSNPN and CDR2 is SVGIG (reference sequence). J was trimmed by 4 bases and V by 7 bases; bases with no gene match: 9. CDR3 length equals 15 residues. Full variable domain (rest looked up from reference TRBV30 and TRBJ2-1): SQTIHQWPATLVQPVGSPLSLECTVEGTSNPNLYWYRQAAGRGLQLLFYSVGIGQISSEVPQNLSASRPQDRQFILSSKKLLLSDSGFYLCASTLAGGSYNEQFFGPGTRLTVL.

This clone came up a few times. At one end, the junction sequence differs from germline, possibly due to a read error. The V call is TRBV7-9, the J call TRBJ2-1, with 9 bases matching TRBD2. The CDR3 is 14 residues long. Per the germline V gene, CDR1 is SEHNR and CDR2 is FQNEAQ (reference sequence). CDR3 region: CASSLGLADNEQFF. CDR3 nucleotides: TGCGCCAGCAGCCTGGGACTAGCAGACAATGAGCAGTTCTTC.

This clone came up a few times. This chain links TRBV2 with TRBJ1-1, with D tentatively TRBD1 (5 bases). Trimming removed 2 bases from V and 8 bases from J, with 12 bases in between. Germline CDR1 SNHLY, CDR2 FYNNEI. The CDR3 runs to 13 residues. CDR3 sequence (DNA): TGTGCCAGCAGTGAATGGGACGGAGGGGAAGCTTTCTTT. Translation gives CASSEWDGGEAFF. The full variable domain, rest sourced from reference TRBV2 and TRBJ1-1, is EPEVTQTPSHQVTQMGQEVILRCVPISNHLYFYWYRQILGQKVEFLVSFYNNEISEKSEIFDDQFSVERPDGSNFTLKIRSTKLEDSAMYFCASSEWDGGEAFFGQGTRLTVV.

The chain couples TRBV7-9 to TRBJ2-3; D not certain. Germline V CDR1 and CDR2: SEHNR, FQNEAQ (reference sequence). Trimming pared 4 bases from V and 6 bases from J, leaving 8 bases between. The CDR3 contains 12 residues. In DNA form, the CDR3 reads TGTGCCAGCAGCTCAGGTGGCGATACGCAGTATTTT. Residues: CASSSGGDTQYF.

V usage is TRBV11-2 and J usage is TRBJ1-3; the D gene is possibly TRBD1 (5 bases). V dropped 0 bases and J dropped 1 base, with 10 bases sitting between them. From germline, CDR1 is SGHAT and CDR2 FQNNGV. The CDR3 is made up of 16 amino acids. The CDR3 here is CASSLDGAGSGNTIYF. DNA of the CDR3: TGTGCCAGCAGCTTAGATGGGGCAGGGTCTGGAAACACCATATATTTT.

In this sample, this clone turned up once. V is TRBV30 and J is TRBJ2-3, with D unresolved. V dropped 8 bases and J dropped 1 base, with 19 bases sitting between them. This CDR3 is built from 15 residues. Germline CDR1 is GTSNPN and CDR2 is SVGIG (reference sequence). Here the CDR3 reads CAASPGNPGTDTQYF. The CDR3 nucleotides read TGTGCCGCCTCCCCAGGAAACCCTGGCACAGATACGCAGTATTTT.

By proportion, this clone is medium-sized. CDR3 in amino acids: CASSPGESAEAFF. CDR3 DNA sequence: TGTGCCAGCAGCCCAGGGGAGTCCGCTGAAGCTTTCTTT. The chain recombines TRBV9 with TRBJ1-1, with a possible D match to TRBD1 (6 bases). In germline, CDR1 is SGDLS, CDR2 YYNGEE. V dropped 4 bases and J dropped 6 bases, with 13 bases sitting between them. The CDR3 sequence is 13 residues long.

This clone has just one count. At one end the junction does not follow the germline gene, possibly because of a read error. This sample also contains other DNA sequences that code for the same CDR3. The chain couples TRBV5-1 to TRBJ2-7; 7 nucleotides match TRBD2. Germline lookup yields CDR1 SGHRS and CDR2 YFSETQ. The CDR3 consists of 15 residues. The CDR3, as DNA: TGCGCCAGCAGCTTGGGGGGGGGATTGTCCGGCGAGCAGTACTTT. Protein sequence: CASSLGGGLSGEQYF.

The chain has TRBV28 and TRBJ2-5, with 13 bases that match TRBD2. CDR1 MDHEN and CDR2 SYDVKM come from the germline V gene. The V segment lost 5 bases and the J segment 4 bases; nucleotides outside the gene matches: 7. This CDR3 is 16 amino acids long. The CDR3 DNA is TGTGCCAGCAGTGCCGGGACTAGCGGGACGGGAGAGACCCAGTACTTC. This sequence encodes CASSAGTSGTGETQYF.

The chain recombines TRBV6-5 with TRBJ1-1; D call uncertain. With 0 bases removed from V and 3 bases from J, the gap between germline ends came to 8 bases. The germline gives CDR1 MNHEY, CDR2 SVGAGI. The CDR3 consists of 14 residues. This chain's CDR3 is CASSYSEGDTEAFF. The DNA for the CDR3 is TGTGCCAGCAGTTACTCGGAGGGAGACACTGAAGCTTTCTTT.

The chain links TRBV9 to TRBJ2-5, with a tentative D call TRBD1 (5 bases). Germline CDR1 and CDR2: SGDLS and YYNGEE. V dropped 1 base and J dropped 2 bases, with 12 bases sitting between them. This CDR3 has 15 residues. The CDR3 DNA reads as TGTGCCAGCAGCGTATTCCCGGACACTCAAGAGACCCAGTACTTC. Translation: CASSVFPDTQETQYF.

V is TRBV27 and J is TRBJ2-1; TRBD1 aligns across 7 bases. CDR1 is MNHEY, CDR2 SMNVEV, per germline (reference sequence). With V trimmed by 11 bases and J by 2 bases, 6 bases remained unmatched. The CDR3 spans 13 residues. CDR3 in DNA: TGTGCCGCCTGGGGGACAGCCTACAATGAGCAGTTCTTC. It specifies CAAWGTAYNEQFF.

This clone was found once. The chain has TRBV15 and TRBJ2-1; TRBD2 aligns across 12 bases. The CDR3 extends over 15 amino acids. CDR1 and CDR2 from the germline V gene are LNHNV and YYDKDF (reference sequence). V lost 3 bases to trimming and J lost 8 bases; unmatched junction nucleotides: 5. The CDR3 bases are TGTGCCACCAGCAGGACTAGCGGGAGTTCCGATGAGCAGTTCTTC. Translation gives CATSRTSGSSDEQFF.

This chain connects TRBV4-2 to TRBJ2-1; 11 bases map to TRBD2. This CDR3 region has 15 residues. Germline CDR1 reads LGHNA; CDR2 reads YNFKEQ. The V gene end was trimmed by 4 bases and the J gene end by 6 bases; junction bases not matched to a gene: 5. CDR3 DNA sequence: TGTGCCAGCAGCCCTACTAGCGGGAGCGGCAATGAGCAGTTCTTC. Protein sequence: CASSPTSGSGNEQFF.

This clone was seen a few times. V and J are TRBV11-2 and TRBJ1-4; D call uncertain. The length of the CDR3 is 15 residues. The V and J ends lost 3 bases and 0 bases respectively, with 8 bases between them. The germline V gene has CDR1 SGHAT and CDR2 FQNNGV. In nucleotides, the CDR3 is TGTGCCAGCAGCTTCGGGGAATCAACTAATGAAAAACTGTTTTTT. This encodes CASSFGESTNEKLFF.

V is TRBV7-2 and J is TRBJ2-1; 13 bases fit TRBD2. CDR1 and CDR2 (germline): SGHTA, FQGNSA. The CDR3 runs to 15 residues. J was trimmed by 7 bases and V by 5 bases; bases with no gene match: 5. The CDR3 loop reads CASSPGLAGRNEQFF. In nucleotides, the CDR3 is TGTGCCAGCAGCCCGGGACTAGCGGGAAGGAATGAGCAGTTCTTC.

The chain combines TRBV13 with TRBJ2-7; 8 bases map to TRBD2. The CDR3 is 15 amino acids. The trim removed 6 bases at V and 4 bases at J, leaving 11 bases unmatched. Germline values: CDR1 PRHDT, CDR2 FYEKMQ (reference sequence). The CDR3 here is CASRHTLAGRYEQYF. The CDR3 DNA reads TGTGCCAGCAGACACACATTAGCGGGGCGTTACGAGCAGTACTTC.

V is TRBV7-8 and J is TRBJ1-1, with 7 nucleotides matching TRBD1. V lost 5 bases and J lost 3; bases outside the gene matches: 3. Germline lookup yields CDR1 SGHVS and CDR2 FQNEAQ. CDR3 size: 13 residues. For the CDR3, the DNA is TGTGCCAGCAGCCCCGGGACAGACACTGAAGCTTTCTTT. Translation: CASSPGTDTEAFF.

This clone is medium-sized by share. The chain's CDR3 is CASTRFTDTQYF. CDR3 DNA sequence: TGTGCCAGCACCAGATTTACAGATACGCAGTATTTT. The V call is TRBV28, the J call TRBJ2-3; D gene ambiguous. The CDR3 runs to 12 residues. Germline values: CDR1 MDHEN, CDR2 SYDVKM. V was shortened by 7 bases and J by 3 bases, with 8 bases between the two germline ends. Drawing the rest from reference TRBV28 and TRBJ2-3, the complete variable domain is DVKVTQSSRYLVKRTGEKVFLECVQDMDHENMFWYRQDPGLGLRLIYFSYDVKMKEKGDIPEGYSVSREKKERFSLILESASTNQTSMYLCASTRFTDTQYFGPGTRLTVL.

The rearrangement uses TRBV2 and TRBJ2-1; TRBD2 agrees at 8 bases. The CDR3 runs to 18 residues. V shed 3 bases and J 2 bases; nucleotides not matched to a gene: 12. Germline V gene sequence: CDR1 SNHLY, CDR2 FYNNEI. In DNA form, the CDR3 reads TGTGCCAGCAGTGAGGGAGCGGGAGTCGCTTACCCCTACAATGAGCAGTTCTTC. Translation: CASSEGAGVAYPYNEQFF.